Listed below are T cell receptor beta chains from one sample, sequenced in a study of cytomegalovirus exposure and HLA in healthy donors. Assay used: immunoSEQ multiplex PCR; TCRdb lists only in-frame clones, some missing. The listing contains 65,000 to 85,000 clones. Material for sequencing was PBMCs. The origin of the receptors is a female donor in good health and CMV-seropositive. Each CDR3 is given with its conserved first and last residue. D genes are given only for firm matches.

J | V | D | DNA | CDR3
TRBJ2-1 | TRBV5-1 | TRBD1 | TGCGCCAGCAGCGGGACAGGGTTCTCCGACAATGAGCAGTTCTTC | CASSGTGFSDNEQFF
TRBJ2-3 | TRBV28 | TRBD2 | TGTGCCTCCCTCGGGCTAGCGGGAGTCGAAGATACGCAGTATTTT | CASLGLAGVEDTQYF
TRBJ1-5 | TRBV7-9 | - | TGTGCCAGCAGCTATGGGACTGAGGGTCAGCCCCAGCATTTT | CASSYGTEGQPQHF
TRBJ2-7 | TRBV9 | TRBD2 | TGTGCCAGCAGCGTTACCGGGACTAGCGGAGCCTACGAGCAGTACTTC | CASSVTGTSGAYEQYF
TRBJ1-6 | TRBV5-1 | - | TGCGCCAGCAGCTTCCGGGAAAGGGTTAATTCACCCCTCCACTTT | CASSFRERVNSPLHF
TRBJ1-2 | TRBV10-3 | TRBD1 | TGTGCCATCAGTGAGAGGAGACAGGGGAGTCTCGGCTATGGCTACACCTTC | CAISERRQGSLGYGYTF
TRBJ2-7 | TRBV4-3 | - | TGCGCCAGCAGCCAAGATTCTACAGCGGGTTCCTACGAGCAGTACTTC | CASSQDSTAGSYEQYF
TRBJ2-7 | TRBV6-5 | - | TGTGCCAGCAGTTCCTCTGGACAGACCTACGAGCAGTACTTC | CASSSSGQTYEQYF
TRBJ2-1 | TRBV28 | TRBD1 | TGTGCCAGCAGTTTTTCGACAGGGCAGGAGTTCTTC | CASSFSTGQEFF
TRBJ1-6 | TRBV6-4 | - | TGTGCCAGCAGTGCGGGAGAGAATTCACCCCTCCACTTT | CASSAGENSPLHF
TRBJ1-1 | TRBV29-1 | TRBD1 | TGCAGCGTTGAAGAATACAGGGGACTGAACACTGAAGCTTTCTTT | CSVEEYRGLNTEAFF
TRBJ1-2 | TRBV4-3 | TRBD1 | TGCGCCAGCAGCCAAGAACACGGGACAGGCTATGGCTACACCTTC | CASSQEHGTGYGYTF
TRBJ2-1 | TRBV29-1 | TRBD1 | TGCAGCGTTGCTGGGGCAGGGGGCCGCAATGAGCAGTTCTTC | CSVAGAGGRNEQFF
TRBJ1-5 | TRBV27 | - | TGTGCCACCCGCTCCTCAGGGTTTAGCAATCAGCCCCAGCATTTT | CATRSSGFSNQPQHF
TRBJ1-6 | TRBV10-3 | - | TGTGCCACCCAGGGGATCGATTCACCCCTCCACTTT | CATQGIDSPLHF
TRBJ2-7 | TRBV30 | TRBD2 | TGTGCCTGGACCCCCGGGACTAGCGTATACGAGCAGTACTTC | CAWTPGTSVYEQYF
TRBJ1-5 | TRBV30 | - | TGTGCCTGGAGTGAGTTAAGTCTAAATCAGCCCCAGCATTTT | CAWSELSLNQPQHF
TRBJ2-3 | TRBV19 | - | TGTGCCAGTAGTTCCGCAGGGTCAAGGGATACGCAGTATTTT | CASSSAGSRDTQYF